Presented here are 19 T cell receptor beta chains from one specimen sequenced in a study of blood T cell repertoires in COVID-19. TCRdb's table, derived via immunoSEQ multiplex PCR, lists solely in-frame clones and lacks some. The profile shows about 200,000 clones, approximately 88% of them singletons. Material: peripheral blood. Receptors were obtained from a man aged 35-49 years with acute or convalescent COVID-19.

The gene calls are TRBV30 and TRBJ1-2, with D tentatively TRBD1 (6 bases). Trimming shortened V by 8 bases and J by 7 bases, and 17 bases separated the two germline ends. Germline CDR1 and CDR2: GTSNPN and SVGIG (reference sequence). The CDR3 sequence is 12 residues long. In nucleotides, the CDR3 is TGTGCCGTTGGGCAGCCCAGGGGTGGCTACACCTTC. It specifies CAVGQPRGGYTF.

The V call is TRBV9, the J call TRBJ2-5; 7 positions agree with TRBD2. CDR1 is SGDLS, CDR2 YYNGEE, per germline. The trim removed 0 bases at V and 5 bases at J, leaving 4 bases unmatched. The CDR3 consists of 14 residues. CDR3 loop: CASSVAVGGETQYF. The DNA of the CDR3 is TGTGCCAGCAGCGTAGCGGTGGGAGGGGAGACCCAGTACTTC.

The chain is built from TRBV5-1 and TRBJ2-7; 10 nucleotides match TRBD2. The junction had 3 bases not matched to a gene; V was cut back by 4 bases and J by 2 bases. Germline V CDR1 and CDR2: SGHRS, YFSETQ. The CDR3 consists of 14 residues. As DNA, the CDR3 is TGCGCCAGCAGCCCTAGCGGGAGCCCCTACGAGCAGTACTTC. Protein: CASSPSGSPYEQYF.

This chain uses TRBV9 with TRBJ2-7; 12 nucleotides agree with TRBD1. This CDR3 has 15 amino acids. V gave up 3 bases and J gave up 4 bases; unmatched junction bases: 5. Germline lookup yields CDR1 SGDLS and CDR2 YYNGEE. This chain's CDR3 is CASSEGQGAGYEQYF. The CDR3 nucleotides read TGTGCCAGCAGCGAGGGACAGGGGGCGGGGTACGAGCAGTACTTC.

The chain recombines TRBV6-1 with TRBJ2-1; 7 bases are shared with TRBD2. The V and J ends lost 2 bases and 15 bases, in that order; junction bases with no gene match: 16. CDR1 is MNHNS and CDR2 is SASEGT in the germline V gene. The CDR3 contains 15 residues. CDR3: CASSESGGDASNRFF. The CDR3 DNA follows: TGTGCCAGCAGTGAATCGGGGGGTGACGCCTCGAACCGGTTCTTC.

About this clone: A read error may account for a junction end that differs from germline. V gene TRBV6-5 combines with J gene TRBJ2-1; the match to TRBD1 covers 7 bases. Germline V gene data show CDR1 as MNHEY and CDR2 as SVGAGI. The CDR3 totals 12 residues. The CDR3: CASSYRQGEPFF. CDR3 coding DNA: TGTGCCAGCAGTTATAGACAGGGCGAGCCGTTCTTC.

The chain employs TRBV7-9 and TRBJ1-2; 8 bases agree with TRBD1. CDR1 and CDR2 from the germline V gene are SEHNR and FQNEAQ (reference sequence). This CDR3 comprises 14 residues. Losses at the gene ends were 5 bases for V and 3 bases for J; bases not matched to a gene: 5. The CDR3 sequence is CASSQTTGDYGYTF. Written as DNA, the CDR3 is TGTGCCAGCAGCCAGACGACAGGGGACTATGGCTACACCTTC.

The chain joins TRBV6-5 to TRBJ2-2; 8 nucleotides line up with TRBD2. The CDR3 length is 13 residues. Trimming removed 6 bases from V and 6 bases from J; junction bases left unmatched: 3. Germline-derived CDR1 and CDR2 are MNHEY and SVGAGI. The chain's CDR3 is CASSRLAPGELFF. CDR3 bases: TGTGCCAGCAGCCGACTAGCGCCCGGGGAGCTGTTTTTT.

Details on this clone: The identical CDR3 is also encoded by other nucleotide sequences in the sample. The chain has TRBV5-1 and TRBJ1-1; D uncertain. V dropped 0 bases and J dropped 1 base, with 7 bases sitting between them. Germline CDR1 and CDR2: SGHRS and YFSETQ. The CDR3 spans 14 residues. The CDR3 loop is CASSLEAGNTEAFF. The DNA for the CDR3 is TGCGCCAGCAGCTTGGAGGCGGGGAACACTGAAGCTTTCTTT.

V usage is TRBV4-1 and J usage is TRBJ1-1; 8 nucleotides agree with TRBD1. V gave up 8 bases and J gave up 4 bases; unmatched junction bases: 9. CDR3 length: 14 residues. CDR1 MGHRA and CDR2 YSYEKL come from the germline V gene. The CDR3 DNA sequence: TGCGCCAGCCAACGACAGGGGAGGGGCACTGAAGCTTTCTTT. It codes for CASQRQGRGTEAFF.

This clone was observed a handful of times. Other DNA sequences of this sample code for an identical CDR3. The chain couples TRBV7-9 to TRBJ1-1, with D unclear. Trimming stripped 3 bases from V and 1 base from J, with 6 bases between. The V gene's germline CDR1 is SEHNR and CDR2 FQNEAQ (reference sequence). This CDR3 region has 13 residues. CDR3 sequence: CASSFSGNTEAFF. In DNA form, the CDR3 reads TGTGCCAGCAGCTTTAGCGGGAACACTGAAGCTTTCTTT.

In DNA, the CDR3 is TGTGCCAGTAGTATTAGGGAGGGTAATCAGCCCCAGCATTTT. Translation gives CASSIREGNQPQHF. This chain uses TRBV19 with TRBJ1-5; D is uncertain. V gave up 3 bases and J gave up 4 bases, with 10 bases separating them. Germline V gene lookup returns CDR1 LNHDA and CDR2 SQIVND (reference sequence). The CDR3 runs 14 residues. The variable domain in full, completed from reference TRBV19 and TRBJ1-5, reads DGGITQSPKYLFRKEGQNVTLSCEQNLNHDAMYWYRQDPGQGLRLIYYSQIVNDFQKGDIAEGYSVSREKKESFPLTVTSAQKNPTAFYLCASSIREGNQPQHFGDGTRLSIL.

The genes are TRBV21-1 and TRBJ1-2. TRBV21-1 is flagged as a pseudogene. The CDR3 has 10 amino acids. The CDR3 bases are TGTGCCAGGGGGGAGGGTGGCTACACCTTC. Its protein is CARGEGGYTF.

This chain links TRBV15 with TRBJ1-1; 7 bases agree with TRBD1. Germline V lookup: CDR1 LNHNV, CDR2 YYDKDF (reference sequence). CDR3 length: 15 residues. The V gene end was trimmed by 5 bases and the J gene end by 1 base; junction bases not matched to a gene: 7. The CDR3 nucleotides read TGTGCCACCAGCCCGCGACAGGGAGGGAACACTGAAGCTTTCTTT. Translated: CATSPRQGGNTEAFF.

The chain links TRBV5-5 to TRBJ2-1, with 7 bases fitting TRBD2. The CDR3 consists of 15 residues. Germline CDR1 SGHKS, CDR2 YYEKEE (reference sequence). V gave up 2 bases and J gave up 6 bases; unmatched junction bases: 8. CDR3 amino acids: CASSFAAGVFNEQFF. The CDR3 DNA follows: TGTGCCAGCAGCTTTGCGGCGGGAGTTTTCAATGAGCAGTTCTTC.

The chain is built from TRBV10-3 and TRBJ1-2; D perhaps matches TRBD1 (6 bases). This CDR3 region has 15 residues. The germline V gene has CDR1 ENHRY and CDR2 SYGVKD. Deletions cut 6 bases from V and 6 bases from J, with 20 bases between. The CDR3 protein is CAIRGGQQERHGYTF. The CDR3 DNA reads TGTGCCATCAGGGGGGGGCAACAGGAGAGGCATGGCTACACCTTC.

The rearrangement uses TRBV19 and TRBJ2-1; tentatively, D is TRBD2 (6 bases). Germline V gene data show CDR1 as LNHDA and CDR2 as SQIVND (reference sequence). This CDR3 region has 15 residues. V shed 3 bases and J shed 3 bases, with 12 bases lying between them. This chain's CDR3 is CASSIGGRSYNEQFF. The CDR3 nucleotides are TGTGCCAGTAGTATTGGTGGGAGGAGCTACAATGAGCAGTTCTTC. The full variable domain, its missing parts supplied by reference TRBV19 and TRBJ2-1, is DGGITQSPKYLFRKEGQNVTLSCEQNLNHDAMYWYRQDPGQGLRLIYYSQIVNDFQKGDIAEGYSVSREKKESFPLTVTSAQKNPTAFYLCASSIGGRSYNEQFFGPGTRLTVL.

J is TRBJ2-5 and V is TRBV4-1, with 7 bases matching TRBD1. The CDR3 is 15 residues long. Germline V gene data show CDR1 as MGHRA and CDR2 as YSYEKL. After removal of 4 bases from V and 1 base from J, the junction contained 6 bases not matched to a gene. CDR3 region: CASSRMGQPQETQYF. CDR3 sequence (DNA): TGCGCCAGCAGCCGAATGGGACAGCCCCAAGAGACCCAGTACTTC.

Comments on this clone: A far larger clone is only one base removed, so a read error is likely. J is TRBJ1-5 and V is TRBV7-9, with D maybe TRBD1 (6 bases). The CDR3 length is 15 residues. Germline V lookup: CDR1 SEHNR, CDR2 FQNEAQ (reference sequence). CDR3 sequence: CPSSPEGDSNQPQHF. CDR3 nucleotide sequence: TGTCCCAGCAGCCCCGAGGGGGATAGCAATCAGCCCCAGCATTTT.